This TCR beta chain was recovered during a study of shared clonotypes between healthy human individuals. Broader study findings: Sequencing depth was predicted to influence how clonotypes are shared among donors. Shared across a few donors were roughly 5% of the naive CD4 clonotypes. Researchers sampled blood only, noting tissue repertoires likely differ.

Of note for this clone: Its specificity is not known.

Positive CCR7 selection of CD45RO-negative cells yielded the naive CD8 cells, and terminally differentiated effector memory CD45RA+ cells were excluded. The V end lost 5 bases, the J end lost 6 bases, and 14 bases lay between the germline ends. Germline V gives CDR1 MNHEY, CDR2 SMNVEV (reference sequence). The CDR3 consists of 14 residues. Clones were read by immunoSEQ multiplex PCR, and TCRdb kept only the in-frame ones, dropping some. The sample has approximately 840,000 clones, roughly 96% seen once. The specimen sequenced was naive CD8+ T cells sorted from blood. The chain couples TRBV27 to TRBJ2-4; possible D gene TRBD1, 6 bases. This receptor was identified in a man in his thirties or forties in good health. The CDR3 loop is CASSQTGSVNIQYF. CDR3 bases: TGTGCCAGCAGTCAGACAGGTTCTGTAAACATTCAGTACTTC.